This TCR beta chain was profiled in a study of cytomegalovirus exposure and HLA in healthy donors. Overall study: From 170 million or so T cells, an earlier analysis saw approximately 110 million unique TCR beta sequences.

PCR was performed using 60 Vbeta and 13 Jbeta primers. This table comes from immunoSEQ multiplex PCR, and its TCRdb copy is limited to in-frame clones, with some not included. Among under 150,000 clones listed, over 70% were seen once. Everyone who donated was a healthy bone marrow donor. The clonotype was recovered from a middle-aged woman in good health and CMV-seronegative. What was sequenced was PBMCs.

CDR3 region: CASSPRLAGSQETQYF. The CDR3 DNA reads TGTGCCAGCAGCCCGAGACTAGCGGGAAGTCAAGAGACCCAGTACTTC. The chain recombines TRBV9 with TRBJ2-5; TRBD2 matches 11 bases. V was clipped by 4 bases and J by 2 bases; unmatched bases: 7. The CDR3 length is 16 residues. Germline-derived CDR1 and CDR2 are SGDLS and YYNGEE.